This T cell receptor beta chain is drawn from a study of OX40 agonist ivuxolimab in advanced cancers. On the study more broadly: Allowance was made for prior anti-PD-1, anti-PD-L1 or anti-CTLA-4 therapy, and 35% to 40% had some.

Germline V gene sequence: CDR1 SGHTS, CDR2 YDEGEE. Losses at the gene ends were 4 bases for V and 3 bases for J; bases not matched to a gene: 6. This CDR3 region has 14 residues. Study-level findings and limits: Clones of CD4+ and CD8+ blood T cells grew by week 6 at doses of 0.1 to 3.0 mg/kg. Researchers did not establish what antigens the expanded peripheral T cells target.

A remark on this clone: Its matching antigen is unknown.

Sequencing used immunoSEQ multiplex PCR; TCRdb keeps in-frame clones, though not all of them. The table records 80,000 or so clones, about 93% of them present only once. This specimen was CD4+ or CD8+ T cells sorted from blood, taken in a trial of the OX40 agonist ivuxolimab. The chain is built from TRBV5-8 and TRBJ1-2; 7 positions agree with TRBD1. The receptor's source is an adult with an advanced solid tumor such as melanoma, head and neck, liver or kidney cancer. In DNA form, the CDR3 reads TGTGCCAGCAGCCAGGACAGGATCCACTATGGCTACACCTTC. Translating gives CASSQDRIHYGYTF.